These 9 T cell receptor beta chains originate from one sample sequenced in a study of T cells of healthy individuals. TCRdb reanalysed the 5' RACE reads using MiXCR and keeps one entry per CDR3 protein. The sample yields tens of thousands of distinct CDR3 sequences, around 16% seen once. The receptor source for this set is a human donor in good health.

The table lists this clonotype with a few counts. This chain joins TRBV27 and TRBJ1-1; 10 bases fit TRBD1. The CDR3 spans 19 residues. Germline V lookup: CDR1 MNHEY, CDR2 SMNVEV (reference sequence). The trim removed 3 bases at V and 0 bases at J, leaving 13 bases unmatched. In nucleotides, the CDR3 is TGTGCCAGCAGTTTCCTCCCCCGGGACAGGGGCCCAGTGAACACTGAAGCTTTCTTT. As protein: CASSFLPRDRGPVNTEAFF.

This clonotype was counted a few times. CDR3 bases: TGTGCCAGCAGCGTCCGGAATGAGCAGTTCTTC. This codes for CASSVRNEQFF. The chain carries TRBV11-2 and TRBJ2-1; D is uncertain. The ends were cut back, 5 bases at V and 7 bases at J, with 6 bases in the middle. The CDR3 consists of 11 residues. CDR1 SGHAT and CDR2 FQNNGV come from the germline V gene. The variable domain in full, completed from reference TRBV11-2 and TRBJ2-1, reads EAGVAQSPRYKIIEKRQSVAFWCNPISGHATLYWYQQILGQGPKLLIQFQNNGVVDDSQLPKDRFSAERLKGVDSTLKIQPAKLEDSAVYLCASSVRNEQFFGPGTRLTVL.

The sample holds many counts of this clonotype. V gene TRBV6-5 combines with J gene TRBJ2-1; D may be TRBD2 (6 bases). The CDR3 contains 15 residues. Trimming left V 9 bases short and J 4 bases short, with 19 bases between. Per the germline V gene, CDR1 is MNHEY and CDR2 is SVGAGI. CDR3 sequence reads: CARSPQERAYNEQFF. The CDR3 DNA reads TGTGCCAGGAGTCCCCAGGAGCGGGCATACAATGAGCAGTTCTTC.

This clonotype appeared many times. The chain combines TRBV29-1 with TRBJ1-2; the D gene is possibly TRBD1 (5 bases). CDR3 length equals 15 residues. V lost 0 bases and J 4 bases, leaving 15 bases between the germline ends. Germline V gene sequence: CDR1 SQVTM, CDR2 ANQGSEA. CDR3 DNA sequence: TGCAGCGTTGAAGATCCGGCAGGGTACAGCTATGGCTACACCTTC. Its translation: CSVEDPAGYSYGYTF.

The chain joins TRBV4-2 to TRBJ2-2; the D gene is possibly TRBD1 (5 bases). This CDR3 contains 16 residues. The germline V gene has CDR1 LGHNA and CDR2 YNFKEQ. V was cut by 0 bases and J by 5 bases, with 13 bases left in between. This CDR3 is CASSQDQATATGELFF. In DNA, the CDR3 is TGTGCCAGCAGCCAAGATCAAGCGACAGCGACCGGGGAGCTGTTTTTT.

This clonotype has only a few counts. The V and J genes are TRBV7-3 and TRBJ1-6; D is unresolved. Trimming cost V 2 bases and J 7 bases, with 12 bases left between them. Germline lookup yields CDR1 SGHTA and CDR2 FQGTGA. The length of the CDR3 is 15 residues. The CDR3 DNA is TGTGCCAGCAGCTTACTGGGGTCGGGAAATTCACCCCTCCACTTT. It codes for CASSLLGSGNSPLHF.

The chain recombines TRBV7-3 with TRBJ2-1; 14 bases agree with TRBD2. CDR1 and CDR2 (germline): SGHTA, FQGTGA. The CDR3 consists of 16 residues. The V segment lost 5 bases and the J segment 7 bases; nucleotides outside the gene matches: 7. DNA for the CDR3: TGTGCCAGCAGCGCCCCCGGGACTAGCGGGGGAAATGAGCAGTTCTTC. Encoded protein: CASSAPGTSGGNEQFF.

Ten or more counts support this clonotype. CDR3 nucleotides: TGTGCCAGTAGTTGGGGGGGGGGATTGGATGAGCAGTTCTTC. This encodes CASSWGGGLDEQFF. This rearrangement joins TRBV19 to TRBJ2-1; 7 nucleotides match TRBD2. Trimming at V came to 5 bases and at J to 8 bases, leaving 9 bases not matched to a gene. The CDR3 has 14 residues. Germline lookup yields CDR1 LNHDA and CDR2 SQIVND (reference sequence).

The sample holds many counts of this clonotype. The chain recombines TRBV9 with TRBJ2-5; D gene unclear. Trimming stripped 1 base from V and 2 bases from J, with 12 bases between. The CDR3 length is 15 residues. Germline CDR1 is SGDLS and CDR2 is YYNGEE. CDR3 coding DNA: TGTGCCAGCAGCGTACATAATCTCCAGCAAGAGACCCAGTACTTC. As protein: CASSVHNLQQETQYF.